This T cell receptor (beta chain) was recorded in a study of blood T cell repertoires in COVID-19 (dated by TCRdb to 2018 to 2020). Broadly, across the study: Samples from collaborators originated in the United States, Italy and Spain and spanned both the acute and convalescent phases of COVID-19. The repertoires were released in a freely available public database meant as a resource for research on the immune response to SARS-CoV-2. Sample metadata almost always included a de-identified subject ID, COVID-19 status, age in years and sex. Where HLA class I and class II types were available, the types were taken from metadata supplied by the sample provider, not from assay-based typing. Samples were obtained from the ongoing ImmuneRACE study (first 160 participants) and from 1,254 subjects provided by 6 global collaborators. The dataset comprised deeply sampled blood TCRbeta repertoires from subjects exposed to, actively infected with, or recovered from COVID-19. The prospective study material was composed of cDNA or gDNA derived from T cells, B-cell-depleted T cells, or PBMCs.

Here is what the overall study found, with its caveats: Clinical and demographic metadata were provided uncurated, with the amount varying by source and participant.

The collaborating institutions used their own protocols to collect whole blood in K2EDTA tubes. For TCRbeta analysis, collaborators shipped samples as frozen whole blood, isolated PBMCs, or DNA extracted from either of those sample types. TCRbeta CDR3 regions were amplified from genomic DNA by means of the immunoSEQ Assay, a bias-controlled multiplex PCR. The published analysis was carried out like this. The number of nucleated cells in each sample was estimated from the amplification of reference gene primers within the assay. Sequence reads were collapsed and filtered to measure the absolute abundance of every unique TCRbeta CDR3 rearrangement. Productive Simpson clonality was computed per sample as the square root of Simpson's diversity index over productive rearrangements. Sourced from immuneACCESS, this table was stored by TCRdb with only in-frame sequences that have V and J called. A share of the clones is absent; for the studies checked, an unresolved V gene accounts for under half, and the remainder has no known explanation. Clone size and V and J calls were adopted from that table, with D and trimming inferred from the DNA. Here the sample has about 130,000 clones; roughly 84% occur a single time. More than 1.4% of the sample is in the top ten clones.

Turning to this clone: It has no known antigen specificity. It has no much larger one-base neighbor in the sample; base qualities were not kept.

The germline V gene provides CDR1 MNHEY and CDR2 SVGAGI. From the cysteine up to the phenylalanine, the CDR3 has a length of 15 residues. Only the CDR3 part of the read is kept: 45 bases, read in frame from the first base. Trimming leaves V shorter by 0 bases and J shorter by 12 bases, with the junction holding 10 bases beyond the gene matches. The chain is encoded by TRBV6-5 joined to TRBJ2-1; 8 central nucleotides agree with TRBD2. The receptor was isolated from a man aged 55 to 69 with acute or convalescent COVID-19. Sample: peripheral blood. The encoded CDR3 is CASSYSRGAVGGQFF. The bases read TGTGCCAGCAGTTACTCGCGGGGGGCCGTGGGAGGGCAGTTCTTC.